This TCR beta chain was identified during a study of blood T cell repertoires in COVID-19. For the study at large: COVID-19 samples from acute and convalescent phases originated in the United States, Italy and Spain. Sources were T cells, B-cell-depleted T cells, or PBMCs; the material itself was cDNA or gDNA.

The germline V and J ends were trimmed by 5 bases and 9 bases, with 13 bases remaining between them. The CDR3 sequence is 12 residues long. Germline V gene sequence: CDR1 WSHSY, CDR2 SAAADI. The assay was immunoSEQ multiplex PCR, and TCRdb's table has in-frame clones only and misses some. Of a few hundred thousand clones listed, around 89% are singletons. Sequencing was carried out using PBMCs or T cells enriched from blood (not recorded which). The source is a man aged 25 to 40 who had recovered from COVID-19. The chain employs TRBV10-2 and TRBJ2-5; a weak D match, TRBD1 (6 bases). CDR3 bases: TGCGCCAGCAGTAGGGGGAACGGGCCCCAGTACTTC. It specifies CASSRGNGPQYF.